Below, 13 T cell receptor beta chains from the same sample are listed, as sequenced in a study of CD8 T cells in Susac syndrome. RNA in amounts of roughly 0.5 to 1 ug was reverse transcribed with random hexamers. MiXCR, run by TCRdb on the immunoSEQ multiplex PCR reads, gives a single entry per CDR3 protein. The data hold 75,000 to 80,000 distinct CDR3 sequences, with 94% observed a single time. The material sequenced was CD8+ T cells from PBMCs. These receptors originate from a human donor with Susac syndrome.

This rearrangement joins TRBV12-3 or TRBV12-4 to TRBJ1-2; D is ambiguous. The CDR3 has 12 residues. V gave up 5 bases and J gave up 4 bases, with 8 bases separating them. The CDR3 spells CASSLTSYGYTF. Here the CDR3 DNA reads TGTGCCAGCAGTCTGACTAGCTATGGCTACACCTTC.

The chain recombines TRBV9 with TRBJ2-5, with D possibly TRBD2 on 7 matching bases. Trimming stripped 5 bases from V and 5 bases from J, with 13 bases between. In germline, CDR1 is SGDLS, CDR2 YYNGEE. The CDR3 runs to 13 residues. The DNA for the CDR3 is TGTGCCAGCAGTAGGGGGGGCAGGGAGACCCAGTACTTC. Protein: CASSRGGRETQYF.

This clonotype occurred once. CDR3 residues: CATSGGTPYGYTF. The CDR3 coding sequence is TGTGCCACCAGTGGCGGGACACCCTATGGCTACACCTTC. The chain couples TRBV24-1 to TRBJ1-2; possibly TRBD1 for D (6 bases). Germline CDR1 KGHDR, CDR2 SFDVKD. The germline V and J ends were trimmed by 5 bases and 4 bases, with 10 bases remaining between them. This CDR3 region has 13 residues.

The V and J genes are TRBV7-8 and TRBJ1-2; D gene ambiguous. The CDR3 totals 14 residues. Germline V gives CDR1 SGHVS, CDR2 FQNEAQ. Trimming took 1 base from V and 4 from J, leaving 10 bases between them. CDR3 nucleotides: TGTGCCAGCAGCTTAGTGGAGCACAGCTATGGCTACACCTTC. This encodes CASSLVEHSYGYTF.

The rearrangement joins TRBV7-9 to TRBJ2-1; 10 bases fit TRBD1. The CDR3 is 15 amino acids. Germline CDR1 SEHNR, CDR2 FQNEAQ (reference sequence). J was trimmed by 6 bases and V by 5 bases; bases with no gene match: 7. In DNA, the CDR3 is TGTGCCAGCAGCCCCCGTGGACAGGGGGTCAATGAGCAGTTCTTC. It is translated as CASSPRGQGVNEQFF.

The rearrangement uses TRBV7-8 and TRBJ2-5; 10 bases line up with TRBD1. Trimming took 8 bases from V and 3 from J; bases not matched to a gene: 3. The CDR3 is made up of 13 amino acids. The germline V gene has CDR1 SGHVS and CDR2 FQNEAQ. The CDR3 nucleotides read TGTGCCAGCCGGGACAGGGGCGAAGAGACCCAGTACTTC. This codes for CASRDRGEETQYF.

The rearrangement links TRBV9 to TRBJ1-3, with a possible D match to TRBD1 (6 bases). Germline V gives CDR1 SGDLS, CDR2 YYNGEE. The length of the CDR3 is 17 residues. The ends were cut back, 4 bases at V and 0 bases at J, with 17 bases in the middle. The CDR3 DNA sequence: TGTGCCAGCAGCACCCAGGGACACCAGAGCTCTGGAAACACCATATATTTT. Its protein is CASSTQGHQSSGNTIYF.

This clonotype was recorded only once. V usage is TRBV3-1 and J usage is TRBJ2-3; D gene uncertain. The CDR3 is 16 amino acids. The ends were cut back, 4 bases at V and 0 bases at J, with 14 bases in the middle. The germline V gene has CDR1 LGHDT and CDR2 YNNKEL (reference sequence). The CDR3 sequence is CASSPRLRLSTDTQYF. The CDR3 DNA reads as TGTGCCAGCAGCCCCCGACTCCGCCTGAGCACAGATACGCAGTATTTT.

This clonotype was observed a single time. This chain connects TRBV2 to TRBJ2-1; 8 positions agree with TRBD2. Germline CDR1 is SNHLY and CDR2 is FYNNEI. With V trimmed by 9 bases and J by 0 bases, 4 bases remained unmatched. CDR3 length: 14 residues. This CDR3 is CASIAGTSYNEQFF. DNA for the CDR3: TGTGCCAGTATAGCGGGGACCTCCTACAATGAGCAGTTCTTC.

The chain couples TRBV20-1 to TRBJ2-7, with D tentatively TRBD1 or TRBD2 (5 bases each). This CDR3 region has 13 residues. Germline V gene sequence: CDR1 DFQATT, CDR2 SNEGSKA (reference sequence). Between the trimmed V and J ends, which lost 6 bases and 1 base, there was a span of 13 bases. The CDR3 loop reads CSADGTGSYEQYF. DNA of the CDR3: TGCAGTGCCGACGGGACGGGTTCCTACGAGCAGTACTTC.

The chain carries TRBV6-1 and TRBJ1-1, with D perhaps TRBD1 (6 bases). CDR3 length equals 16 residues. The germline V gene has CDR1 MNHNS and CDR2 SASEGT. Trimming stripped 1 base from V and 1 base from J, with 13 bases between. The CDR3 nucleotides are TGTGCCAGCAGTGAAGTAGGTGGGGACACGAACACTGAAGCTTTCTTT. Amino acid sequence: CASSEVGGDTNTEAFF.

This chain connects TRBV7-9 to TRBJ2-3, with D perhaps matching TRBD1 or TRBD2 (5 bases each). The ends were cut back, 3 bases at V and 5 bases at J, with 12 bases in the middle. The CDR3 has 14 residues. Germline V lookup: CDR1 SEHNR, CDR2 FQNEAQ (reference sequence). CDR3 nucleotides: TGTGCCAGCAGCTTCAGGGAGATGGAAGATACGCAGTATTTT. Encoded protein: CASSFREMEDTQYF.

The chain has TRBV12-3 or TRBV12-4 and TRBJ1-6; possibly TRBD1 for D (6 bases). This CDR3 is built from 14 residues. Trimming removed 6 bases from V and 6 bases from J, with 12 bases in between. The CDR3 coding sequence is TGTGCCAGCAGCTATACAGGGAGTAATTCACCCCTCCACTTT. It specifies CASSYTGSNSPLHF.